These 18 T cell receptor beta chains originate from one sample sequenced in a study of cytomegalovirus exposure and HLA in healthy donors. PCR amplification relied on 60 Vbeta primers (plus 13 Jbeta primers). The protocol was immunoSEQ multiplex PCR, while the TCRdb copy is restricted to in-frame clones and leaves out a portion. The sample has fewer than 200,000 clones, roughly four fifths seen once. The specimen sequenced was PBMCs. Receptors originate from a man aged 18 to 30 in good health and CMV-seronegative.

In its sample, this clone was seen once. Germline is not matched at one junction end, which may reflect a read error. This chain joins TRBV7-9 and TRBJ1-1, with D tentatively TRBD1 (5 bases). The germline CDR1 and CDR2 sequences are SEHNR and FQNEAQ (reference sequence). CDR3 length equals 14 residues. Written as DNA, the CDR3 is TGTTCCAGCAGCTTCTTGGAGGGGAGCACTGAAGCTTTCTTT. The encoded protein is CSSSFLEGSTEAFF.

This chain connects TRBV6-5 to TRBJ2-7; 7 bases match TRBD1. The length of the CDR3 is 15 residues. V gave up 2 bases and J gave up 1 base; unmatched junction bases: 5. Germline CDR1 MNHEY, CDR2 SVGAGI. The CDR3 sequence is CASSYVAGGSYEQYF. DNA for the CDR3: TGTGCCAGCAGTTACGTGGCAGGGGGTTCCTACGAGCAGTACTTC.

This clone was observed once. This sequence joins TRBV5-4 and TRBJ2-1; 8 positions agree with TRBD1. In germline, CDR1 is SGHNT, CDR2 YYREEE (reference sequence). V trimming: 6 bases; J trimming: 5 bases; junction bases outside the gene matches: 1. CDR3 length: 12 residues. The CDR3 DNA reads TGTGCCAGCAAGGACAGGGACAATGAGCAGTTCTTC. This gives the protein CASKDRDNEQFF.

The chain has TRBV4-3 and TRBJ2-7; 8 bases match TRBD2. There are 15 residues in the CDR3. CDR1 and CDR2 (germline): LGHNA, YSLEER. With V trimmed by 1 base and J by 5 bases, 7 bases remained unmatched. CDR3 sequence reads: CASSQGAAGGNEQYF. The CDR3 DNA sequence: TGCGCCAGCAGCCAAGGGGCGGCGGGAGGAAACGAGCAGTACTTC.

V usage is TRBV11-2 and J usage is TRBJ2-1; 9 nucleotides agree with TRBD1. V lost 6 bases to trimming and J lost 12 bases; unmatched junction nucleotides: 12. The germline CDR1 and CDR2 sequences are SGHAT and FQNNGV. The CDR3 totals 14 residues. Here the CDR3 reads CASRQGTGPGGQFF. CDR3 in DNA: TGTGCCAGCAGACAGGGGACAGGGCCTGGAGGGCAGTTCTTC.

This clone has only a few counts. An end of the junction does not agree with germline; a read error may underlie this. This chain uses TRBV7-9 with TRBJ2-1, with 11 bases fitting TRBD2. CDR1 is SEHNR, CDR2 FQNEAQ, per germline (reference sequence). CDR3 length equals 14 residues. CDR3 region: CSSSVTSGTYEQFF. The CDR3 coding sequence is TGTTCCAGCAGCGTGACTAGCGGGACATATGAGCAGTTCTTC.

CDR3 region: CASSQTSGRTYNEQFF. Here the CDR3 DNA reads TGCGCCAGCAGCCAGACTAGCGGGAGAACCTACAATGAGCAGTTCTTC. The V call is TRBV5-1, the J call TRBJ2-1, with 12 bases fitting TRBD2. With V trimmed by 4 bases and J by 2 bases, 4 bases remained unmatched. The CDR3 is 16 residues long. Per the germline V gene, CDR1 is SGHRS and CDR2 is YFSETQ.

V usage is TRBV10-2 and J usage is TRBJ1-4; 9 nucleotides match TRBD1. The CDR3 runs 14 residues. CDR1 is WSHSY, CDR2 SAAADI, per germline. The trim removed 6 bases at V and 8 bases at J, leaving 7 bases unmatched. The CDR3 DNA is TGCGCCAGCAGGAGGGGAGGACAGGGGGAAAAACTGTTTTTT. This gives the protein CASRRGGQGEKLFF.

The V call is TRBV2, the J call TRBJ2-2, with D unresolved. From germline, CDR1 is SNHLY and CDR2 FYNNEI. The CDR3 runs 12 residues. Trimming took 5 bases from V and 1 from J, leaving 2 bases between them. In DNA, the CDR3 is TGTGCCAGCAGTCTGAACACCGGGGAGCTGTTTTTT. It translates to CASSLNTGELFF.

The CDR3, as DNA: TGTGCCAGCAGATCAGGGGGCACGTCCGAGCAGTACTTC. It translates to CASRSGGTSEQYF. The V gene is TRBV28, the J gene TRBJ2-7, with 8 bases matching TRBD1. Germline loops: CDR1 MDHEN, CDR2 SYDVKM. V lost 6 bases and J lost 6; bases outside the gene matches: 7. The CDR3 sequence is 13 residues long.

V is TRBV13 and J is TRBJ2-7, with D unresolved. The CDR3 is made up of 11 amino acids. Trimming removed 1 base from V and 10 bases from J, with 8 bases in between. Germline loops: CDR1 PRHDT, CDR2 FYEKMQ (reference sequence). CDR3 in amino acids: CASSLASVQYF. The CDR3 coding sequence is TGTGCCAGCAGCTTAGCGTCTGTTCAGTACTTC.

The chain has TRBV5-6 and TRBJ2-7, with 10 positions matching TRBD1. Germline V lookup: CDR1 SGHDT, CDR2 YYEEEE. The junction had 18 bases not matched to a gene; V was cut back by 4 bases and J by 5 bases. There are 18 residues in the CDR3. CDR3 protein: CASSPSILDRGRKDEQYF. For the CDR3, the DNA is TGTGCCAGCAGCCCTTCCATACTTGACAGGGGGCGCAAAGACGAGCAGTACTTC.

This rearrangement joins TRBV30 to TRBJ2-7; 7 positions agree with TRBD1. Germline V CDR1 and CDR2: GTSNPN, SVGIG (reference sequence). V lost 5 bases to trimming and J lost 7 bases; unmatched junction nucleotides: 14. The CDR3 sequence is 14 residues long. The CDR3 spells CAWGWDSNFGEQYF. The CDR3 DNA reads as TGTGCCTGGGGCTGGGACAGTAATTTTGGGGAGCAGTACTTC.

J is TRBJ1-5 and V is TRBV18, with 7 bases fitting TRBD1. The CDR3 sequence is 14 residues long. CDR1 is KGHSH and CDR2 is LQKENI in the germline V gene. V gave up 3 bases and J gave up 4 bases; unmatched junction bases: 3. This chain's CDR3 is CASSPGTANQPQHF. DNA of the CDR3: TGTGCCAGCTCACCGGGGACAGCTAATCAGCCCCAGCATTTT.

This clone was seen once. The chain's CDR3 is CASSLAYGFTDTQYF. The CDR3 DNA is TGTGCCAGCAGCTTAGCGTACGGGTTCACAGATACGCAGTATTTT. The V and J genes are TRBV11-2 and TRBJ2-3; D is uncertain. The CDR3 loop spans 15 amino acids. Trimming removed 1 base from V and 2 bases from J, with 10 bases in between. Germline CDR1 is SGHAT and CDR2 is FQNNGV.

J is TRBJ2-5 and V is TRBV5-1; D is unclear. This CDR3 has 14 residues. Per the germline V gene, CDR1 is SGHRS and CDR2 is YFSETQ. The V and J ends lost 0 bases and 2 bases respectively, with 8 bases between them. The CDR3 DNA reads as TGCGCCAGCAGCTTGGGTCGGCGGCAAGAGACCCAGTACTTC. This sequence encodes CASSLGRRQETQYF.

V usage is TRBV2 and J usage is TRBJ2-2, with a possible D match to TRBD2 (5 bases). Germline assignment: CDR1 SNHLY and CDR2 FYNNEI. V dropped 8 bases and J dropped 2 bases, with 6 bases sitting between them. This CDR3 spans 12 amino acids. DNA for the CDR3: TGTGCCAGCGGGAGTAACACCGGGGAGCTGTTTTTT. Amino acid sequence: CASGSNTGELFF.

This clone appeared once. The chain combines TRBV10-3 with TRBJ2-1; D unclear. CDR1 and CDR2 (germline): ENHRY, SYGVKD. V was pared by 2 bases and J by 4 bases, with 9 bases between. The CDR3 is 14 residues long. The CDR3 spells CAISESQTYNEQFF. The CDR3 DNA follows: TGTGCCATCAGTGAGAGTCAGACTTACAATGAGCAGTTCTTC.